This passage covers 7 T cell receptor beta chains from one sample sequenced in a study of shared clonotypes between healthy human individuals. Naive CD8 cells comprised CD45RO-negative, CCR7-positively selected cells, excluding terminally differentiated effector memory CD45RA+ cells. Here immunoSEQ multiplex PCR was the method, and the copy in TCRdb shows in-frame clones only, minus some. Altogether roughly 2,000,000 clones are present, 93% being singletons, with the ten largest covering more than 1.5%. The sample comprised naive CD8+ T cells from PBMCs. The receptors shown here come from a man aged 18 to 35 in good health. Some clones in this sample may be carry-over from other donors' samples.

Comments on this clone: Other nucleotide sequences in the sample specify the same CDR3. The rearrangement uses TRBV28 and TRBJ1-1; D uncertain. Germline CDR1 reads MDHEN; CDR2 reads SYDVKM. Deletions cut 6 bases from V and 0 bases from J, with 8 bases between. CDR3 length: 13 amino acids. The CDR3 region has the DNA TGTGCCAGCAGACCCCTCCTGAACACTGAAGCTTTCTTT. It yields the protein CASRPLLNTEAFF.

This clone was seen just once. At the DNA level, this CDR3 is encoded by other sequences in the same sample as well. The rearrangement uses TRBV27 and TRBJ2-7, with TRBD2 as a possible D gene (5 bases). The CDR3 spans 12 residues. Germline V gene sequence: CDR1 MNHEY, CDR2 SMNVEV (reference sequence). The ends were cut back, 6 bases at V and 4 bases at J, with 10 bases in the middle. As DNA, the CDR3 is TGTGCCAGCAGGGGGAGTCCTTACGAGCAGTACTTC. This encodes CASRGSPYEQYF.

The chain has TRBV4-3 and TRBJ2-4; 7 nucleotides agree with TRBD2. The CDR3 has 17 residues. CDR1 and CDR2 (germline): LGHNA, YSLEER. V dropped 1 base and J dropped 8; count of bases not matched to a gene: 14. The CDR3 DNA is TGCGCCAGCAGCCAAGGCCCTATTTCCGGGAGGATGTACATTCAGTACTTC. Its protein product is CASSQGPISGRMYIQYF.

The CDR3 DNA reads TGTGCCAGCGGTTTGGAGGGAAACACTGAAGCTTTCTTT. Amino acid sequence: CASGLEGNTEAFF. J is TRBJ1-1 and V is TRBV6-1, with D hard to call. This CDR3 has 13 residues. Between the trimmed V and J ends, which lost 8 bases and 2 bases, there was a span of 12 bases. Per the germline V gene, CDR1 is MNHNS and CDR2 is SASEGT.

This clone was seen once. This sequence joins TRBV11-2 and TRBJ1-4; TRBD1 aligns across 8 bases. The J segment lost 6 bases and the V segment lost 5 bases, leaving 8 bases of the junction unmatched. This CDR3 spans 15 amino acids. The germline CDR1 and CDR2 sequences are SGHAT and FQNNGV. The CDR3: CASSPRTGKDEKLFF. The CDR3 DNA follows: TGTGCCAGCAGCCCCCGGACAGGGAAGGATGAAAAACTGTTTTTT.

This clone was seen a single time. Other DNA sequences in the sample encode the same CDR3. The genes are TRBV11-2 and TRBJ2-7; unclear D gene. Trimming took off 5 bases at V and 4 bases at J, with 9 bases between the two ends. The germline CDR1 and CDR2 sequences are SGHAT and FQNNGV. This CDR3 region has 12 residues. This CDR3 is CASSLNLYEQYF. Here the CDR3 DNA reads TGTGCCAGCAGCCTAAACCTTTACGAGCAGTACTTC.

The CDR3 DNA reads TGCGCCAGCAGCTTGAGGGGTTTGGTTCGGGGCCAAAACAATGAGCAGTTCTTC. Translated: CASSLRGLVRGQNNEQFF. The chain employs TRBV5-1 and TRBJ2-1; either TRBD1 or TRBD2 may fit D (5 bases each). The CDR3 spans 18 residues. The V and J ends lost 1 base and 5 bases respectively, with 22 bases between them. Germline V gene data show CDR1 as SGHRS and CDR2 as YFSETQ.